Listed below are T cell receptor beta chains from one sample, sequenced in a study of OX40 agonist ivuxolimab in advanced cancers. Assay: immunoSEQ multiplex PCR; the TCRdb copy retains only in-frame clones and omits some. The profile covers about 83,000 clones, with about 90% appearing a single time and 8.4% taken by the ten largest. Here the sequenced sample was CD4+ or CD8+ T cells sorted from blood, taken in a trial of the OX40 agonist ivuxolimab. The receptor source for this set is an adult with an advanced solid tumor such as melanoma, head and neck, liver or kidney cancer. The CDR3 runs from the conserved cysteine through the conserved F or W.

V gene	CDR3 protein
TRBV25-1	CASSELRDSNEQFF
TRBV6-5	CASSYSVGHATYEQYF
TRBV5-6	CASSLEPAAEAFF
TRBV15	CATSFNYGYTF
TRBV6-6	CATSGESNQPQHF
TRBV7-8	CASSLGEASPLHF
TRBV5-4	CASSYAGGGNEQFF
TRBV11-3	CASSPDYGLNTGELFF
TRBV27	CASSYSSGANSPLHF
TRBV19	CASSLGGPNSEAFF
TRBV4-1	CASSQVVAKNIQYF
TRBV28	CASSLWMGGTDTQYF
TRBV6-6	CASSLGWNQETQYF
TRBV6-5	CASSHGPEKLFF
TRBV30	CAWSLPGQGAHEQYF
TRBV7-9	CASSSPGTGNTEAFF
TRBV9	CASSDRPGTRRNTGELFF
TRBV27	CASSLWADSPLHF
TRBV9	CASSVDIRTGAKNIQYF
TRBV25-1	CASRASGEELFF
TRBV4-3	CASSQAWSHIATNEKLFF
TRBV6-5	CASSYSVNTEAFF
TRBV7-8	CASSLLTVSPTEAFF
TRBV25-1	CASSLQGHDEQYF
TRBV30	CAWSRNTEAFF
TRBV27	CASSLSGLGNEQYF
TRBV28	CASSQTGSTDTQYF
TRBV5-1	CASSLEGGNQPQHF
TRBV30	CAWSPSAGGYNEQFF
TRBV7-9	CASNFGGQDKQFF
TRBV14	CASSQGTEQYF
TRBV10-2	CASSGKHSDSGANVLTF
TRBV5-8	CASSLQALGANVLTF
TRBV9	CASSAGASDTDTQYF
TRBV28	CASSLVTLTNEQFF
TRBV15	CATGGAPDTQYF
TRBV2	CASQSGKGYTF